This T cell receptor beta chain derives from a study of CD8 T cells in Susac syndrome. Study-level findings and limits: As the study acknowledged, the number of individuals who were part of its TCR sequencing and HLA analysis was relatively small.

This clonotype was observed once. What it binds is unknown. TCR beta sequencing covered blood CD8+ and CD4+ T cells. RNA in amounts of roughly 0.5 to 1 ug was reverse transcribed with random hexamers. TCR beta CDR3 was amplified by immunoSEQ covering 54 Vbeta and 13 Jbeta. Via MiXCR, TCRdb re-called the immunoSEQ multiplex PCR reads, giving one row per CDR3 protein. The sample carries some 63,000 distinct CDR3 sequences, approximately 94% recorded once. This CDR3 has 14 residues. The germline V and J ends were trimmed by 0 bases and 3 bases, with 12 bases remaining between them. Germline CDR1 reads DFQATT; CDR2 reads SNEGSKA (reference sequence).

Sequencing input: CD8+ T cells from PBMCs. The TCR was taken from a human donor with multiple sclerosis. The chain uses TRBV20-1 and TRBJ2-7; TRBD1 might be the D (6 bases). The CDR3: CSARDPDRFYEQYF. In DNA, the CDR3 is TGCAGTGCTAGAGATCCCGACAGGTTCTACGAGCAGTACTTC.